What follows are 4 T cell receptor beta chains derived from one specimen sequenced in a study of Ad26.COV2.S vaccination and SARS-CoV-2 variants. Here immunoSEQ multiplex PCR was the method, and the copy in TCRdb shows in-frame clones only, minus some. Of about 480,000 clones listed, roughly 89% are singletons. Stated treatment: about 20 received Ad26.COV2.S at low or high dose, single or two shots; 5 received placebo; per-sample allocation not given. Sample collection was performed on day 63 after the first vaccine or placebo injection. Specimen: peripheral blood, collected in a trial of Ad26.COV2.S vaccine versus placebo. These TCRs come from a person aged 18-60 years who received the Ad26.COV2.S COVID-19 vaccine or a placebo.

This clone turned up a few times. The chain combines TRBV12-3 or TRBV12-4 with TRBJ2-7, with D possibly TRBD2 on 6 matching bases. V gave up 8 bases and J gave up 5 bases, with 13 bases separating them. The CDR3 extends over 12 amino acids. DNA for the CDR3: TGTGCCAGCCGGGGGAGACCCCACGAGCAGTACTTC. It specifies CASRGRPHEQYF.

The V gene is TRBV7-9, the J gene TRBJ2-2; D is uncertain. CDR3 length equals 11 residues. The germline V and J ends were trimmed by 6 bases and 5 bases, with 4 bases remaining between them. CDR1 is SEHNR and CDR2 is FQNEAQ in the germline V gene (reference sequence). The CDR3 DNA follows: TGTGCCAGCAGGGGTACCGGGGAGCTGTTTTTT. This codes for CASRGTGELFF.

This sequence joins TRBV19 and TRBJ2-1, with TRBD2 matching 11 bases. V was clipped by 6 bases and J by 4 bases; unmatched bases: 5. The CDR3 spans 15 residues. Germline V gene data show CDR1 as LNHDA and CDR2 as SQIVND (reference sequence). CDR3 in amino acids: CASRALAGGYNEQFF. The CDR3 coding sequence is TGTGCCAGTAGAGCTCTAGCGGGAGGATACAATGAGCAGTTCTTC.

J is TRBJ1-1 and V is TRBV30; no clear D gene. V dropped 0 bases and J dropped 5 bases, with 10 bases sitting between them. The germline gives CDR1 GTSNPN, CDR2 SVGIG (reference sequence). The CDR3 is 13 amino acids. CDR3 DNA sequence: TGTGCCTGGAGTGTAGGGTGGGGAACTGAAGCTTTCTTT. Its protein is CAWSVGWGTEAFF.